The 19 T cell receptor beta chains below were found in one sample sequenced in a study of sequential checkpoint blockade in melanoma. The data were produced by immunoSEQ multiplex PCR, yet TCRdb's version contains in-frame clones alone and is incomplete. The data show 15,000 to 20,000 clones, with less than 75% seen just once and about an eighth held by the top ten. Specified treatment: randomized to nivolumab then ipilimumab (arm A) or the reverse (arm B). The specimen comprised CD8+ T cells sorted from blood (inferred from file names), sampled from a patient given nivolumab and ipilimumab in sequence. All receptors come from a human donor with melanoma.

The chain links TRBV29-1 to TRBJ2-2, with 11 nucleotides matching TRBD2. CDR1 and CDR2 from the germline V gene are SQVTM and ANQGSEA. The CDR3 runs 15 residues. V shed 2 bases and J 6 bases; nucleotides not matched to a gene: 5. The CDR3, as DNA: TGCAGCGTTGAATTTACTAGCGGGAGTGCCGGGGAGCTGTTTTTT. It is translated as CSVEFTSGSAGELFF.

This clone was picked up a small number of times. The CDR3 loop reads CASSSRTSGGNEQFF. CDR3 DNA sequence: TGTGCCAGCAGCTCCCGGACTAGCGGGGGCAATGAGCAGTTCTTC. The chain joins TRBV13 to TRBJ2-1, with 13 bases that match TRBD2. Germline V gene lookup returns CDR1 PRHDT and CDR2 FYEKMQ (reference sequence). The CDR3 is 15 residues long. The V and J ends lost 4 bases and 6 bases, in that order; junction bases with no gene match: 3.

The J gene is TRBJ2-1, the V gene TRBV9; 11 bases align to TRBD2. This CDR3 has 15 amino acids. Germline V gives CDR1 SGDLS, CDR2 YYNGEE. V shed 4 bases and J 3 bases; nucleotides not matched to a gene: 3. CDR3 sequence (DNA): TGTGCCAGCAGCTATACTAGCGGGGGCTACAATGAGCAGTTCTTC. This codes for CASSYTSGGYNEQFF. Complete variable domain (other parts from reference TRBV9 and TRBJ2-1): DSGVTQTPKHLITATGQRVTLRCSPRSGDLSVYWYQQSLDQGLQFLIQYYNGEERAKGNILERFSAQQFPDLHSELNLSSLELGDSALYFCASSYTSGGYNEQFFGPGTRLTVL.

This chain links TRBV7-9 with TRBJ1-6, with 9 bases that match TRBD1. The CDR3 runs 19 residues. Looked up from germline, CDR1 is SEHNR and CDR2 is FQNEAQ (reference sequence). V was pared by 4 bases and J by 3 bases, with 13 bases of the junction left unmatched. The CDR3 here is CASSSPTGGEPDYNSPLHF. The CDR3 bases are TGTGCCAGCAGCTCCCCGACAGGGGGAGAACCCGACTATAATTCACCCCTCCACTTT. The full variable domain, completed using reference TRBV7-9 and TRBJ1-6, is DTGVSQNPRHKITKRGQNVTFRCDPISEHNRLYWYRQTLGQGPEFLTYFQNEAQLEKSRLLSDRFSAERPKGSFSTLEIQRTEQGDSAMYLCASSSPTGGEPDYNSPLHFGNGTRLTVT.

V and J are TRBV4-1 and TRBJ2-1; 8 nucleotides align to TRBD2. CDR3 length: 15 residues. Germline CDR1 is MGHRA and CDR2 is YSYEKL. V gave up 5 bases and J gave up 9 bases; unmatched junction bases: 12. The CDR3 loop reads CASSSQAGARGEQFF. The DNA of the CDR3 is TGCGCCAGCAGCTCCCAAGCGGGGGCGCGGGGTGAGCAGTTCTTC.

V and J are TRBV6-5 and TRBJ2-3; perhaps TRBD1 as D (6 bases). The germline V and J ends were trimmed by 4 bases and 4 bases, with 18 bases remaining between them. Germline CDR1 is MNHEY and CDR2 is SVGAGI. The CDR3 spans 16 residues. The CDR3 DNA follows: TGTGCCAGCAGTTTTTTCCTCCCAGGGGACCCAGATACGCAGTATTTT. This sequence encodes CASSFFLPGDPDTQYF.

This clone was seen a single time. The genes are TRBV7-2 and TRBJ2-5, with D perhaps matching TRBD2 (6 bases). The CDR3 totals 14 residues. The V end lost 4 bases, the J end lost 5 bases, and 14 bases lay between the germline ends. Germline V gene lookup returns CDR1 SGHTA and CDR2 FQGNSA. This CDR3 is CASSSPREWETQYF. The CDR3 region has the DNA TGTGCCAGCAGCTCTCCCCGGGAGTGGGAGACCCAGTACTTC.

In nucleotides, the CDR3 is TGTGCCAGCAGCCAAGAAGCGGGCGGGAGCTCCTACAATGAGCAGTTCTTC. Its translation is CASSQEAGGSSYNEQFF. The rearrangement joins TRBV14 to TRBJ2-1; TRBD2 matches 7 bases. Germline CDR1 reads SGHDN; CDR2 reads FVKESK. V shed 0 bases and J 0 bases; nucleotides not matched to a gene: 5. This CDR3 spans 17 amino acids.

This clone has a single count. Germline and junction disagree at one end, which may indicate a read error. Other nucleotide sequences in the sample specify the same CDR3. This chain connects TRBV7-9 to TRBJ2-7; D might be TRBD2 (5 bases). This CDR3 has 15 residues. Germline V gene sequence: CDR1 SEHNR, CDR2 FQNEAQ (reference sequence). CDR3 amino acids: CASSPEPDSNYEQYF. CDR3 nucleotide sequence: TGCGCCAGCAGCCCAGAACCGGACTCCAACTACGAGCAGTACTTC.

The V gene is TRBV30, the J gene TRBJ2-1; possibly TRBD1 for D (6 bases). Germline lookup yields CDR1 GTSNPN and CDR2 SVGIG (reference sequence). The V gene lost 2 bases and the J gene lost 5 bases, with 19 bases spanning the gap. There are 16 residues in the CDR3. This CDR3 is CAWSRQGFSLDNEQFF. CDR3 DNA: TGTGCCTGGAGTAGGCAGGGGTTCTCGCTTGACAATGAGCAGTTCTTC.

In DNA form, the CDR3 reads TGTGCCAGCCCAAAAGGGCAGGGGGGCTCCTACGAGCAGTACTTC. This encodes CASPKGQGGSYEQYF. The chain carries TRBV21-1 and TRBJ2-7; TRBD1, the table's D call, was not compared with the DNA. TRBV21-1 is classified as a pseudogene. The CDR3 sequence is 15 residues long.

The genes are TRBV7-9 and TRBJ1-3; the match to TRBD1 covers 7 bases. The closer fit of TRBJ2-2 to the DNA end suggests the J call may be wrong. The CDR3 is made up of 16 amino acids. Germline V gene data show CDR1 as SEHNR and CDR2 as FQNEAQ (reference sequence). The CDR3 coding sequence is TGTGCCAGCAGCTTACGTGGACAGGTGACCACCGGGGAGCTGTTTTTT. Its translation: CASSLRGQVTTGELFF.

The V and J genes are TRBV29-1 and TRBJ1-2; unclear D gene. CDR1 and CDR2 (germline): SQVTM, ANQGSEA. The CDR3 has 14 residues. Trimming took 4 bases from V and 4 from J, leaving 16 bases between them. The CDR3 DNA sequence: TGCAGCGTTGCTCCCCGCGGCACATCCTATGGCTACACCTTC. Protein sequence: CSVAPRGTSYGYTF.

This chain connects TRBV4-3 to TRBJ2-2; possible D gene TRBD2, 5 bases. V was shortened by 5 bases and J by 3 bases, with 10 bases between the two germline ends. CDR1 LGHNA and CDR2 YSLEER come from the germline V gene. This CDR3 contains 14 residues. This chain's CDR3 is CASSDGEHTGELFF. In DNA, the CDR3 is TGCGCCAGCAGCGACGGGGAACACACCGGGGAGCTGTTTTTT.

This chain connects TRBV13 to TRBJ2-7; a weak D match, TRBD1 (6 bases). The CDR3 loop spans 14 amino acids. Trimming cost V 8 bases and J 0 bases, with 14 bases left between them. The germline CDR1 and CDR2 sequences are PRHDT and FYEKMQ (reference sequence). The DNA for the CDR3 is TGTGCCAGCGGACGGGGACACGGCTCCTACGAGCAGTACTTC. Its protein product is CASGRGHGSYEQYF.

This sequence joins TRBV4-3 and TRBJ2-1; 12 bases map to TRBD2. Germline loops: CDR1 LGHNA, CDR2 YSLEER. The CDR3 totals 14 residues. Trimming removed 4 bases from V and 9 bases from J; junction bases left unmatched: 4. CDR3 bases: TGCGCCAGCAGCCCTGGACTAGCGGGGACTGAGCAGTTCTTC. It codes for CASSPGLAGTEQFF.

The chain links TRBV9 to TRBJ2-3; 9 bases are shared with TRBD1. V lost 0 bases to trimming and J lost 4 bases; unmatched junction nucleotides: 6. Germline V gives CDR1 SGDLS, CDR2 YYNGEE. The CDR3 loop spans 16 amino acids. The CDR3 is CASSVVQDRGSDTQYF. The CDR3 nucleotides are TGTGCCAGCAGCGTAGTACAGGACAGGGGCTCAGATACGCAGTATTTT.

This clone turned up a few times. The chain couples TRBV7-9 to TRBJ1-1; D remains ambiguous. The CDR3 sequence is 15 residues long. V was trimmed by 3 bases and J by 3 bases, leaving 14 bases between them. In germline, CDR1 is SEHNR, CDR2 FQNEAQ (reference sequence). CDR3 bases: TGTGCCAGCAGCTTGGGGAGGGAGATGTACACTGAAGCTTTCTTT. Protein product: CASSLGREMYTEAFF.

The chain joins TRBV29-1 to TRBJ2-1, with 9 bases that match TRBD2. V lost 6 bases, J lost 7 bases, and 13 bases stayed unmatched. The CDR3 has 15 residues. Germline CDR1 and CDR2: SQVTM and ANQGSEA. The CDR3 DNA reads TGCAGCGTAGAGATTAGCGGGAGAGGGGTGAATGAGCAGTTCTTC. It codes for CSVEISGRGVNEQFF.